This T cell receptor beta chain was sequenced during a study of human T cells and chemical hapten exposure. Looking at the study overall: While the approximately 25-week study was under way, patients received diphenylcyclopropenone on the scalp every week. 0.01% DPC was applied to the upper back in patch tests, which were read at 6 days.

This clonotype has ten or more counts. The antigen is unknown. MiXCR was run by TCRdb on the RACE reads, yielding one entry per CDR3 protein. The repertoire holds more than 75,000 distinct CDR3 sequences, with 9% to 9.5% as singletons. Study findings and constraints: Expanded TCRs showed more large CDR3 clusters than pre-sensitization or healthy control sets.

The time point denotes: patch test 2, 6 weeks after DPC sensitization. Treatment meaning: therapeutic diphenylcyclopropenone sensitization with weekly scalp DPC. Sequencing started from total RNA isolated from unfractionated whole blood. Germline V gene data show CDR1 as SGHAT and CDR2 as FQNNGV. V was trimmed by 5 bases and J by 7 bases, leaving 8 bases between them. The CDR3 extends over 11 amino acids. Sequenced material: whole blood, taken in connection with sensitization to the hapten diphenylcyclopropenone (DPC). This receptor was identified in a woman between 40 and 50 years old with alopecia areata. Some clones in this sample may be carry-over from other donors' samples. The chain links TRBV11-2 to TRBJ2-5, with D unresolved. CDR3 residues: CASSGWGTQYF. In DNA form, the CDR3 reads TGTGCCAGCAGCGGTTGGGGGACCCAGTACTTC. The whole variable domain, filled in from reference TRBV11-2 and TRBJ2-5, reads EAGVAQSPRYKIIEKRQSVAFWCNPISGHATLYWYQQILGQGPKLLIQFQNNGVVDDSQLPKDRFSAERLKGVDSTLKIQPAKLEDSAVYLCASSGWGTQYFGPGTRLLVL.